A single sample is the source of the 9 T cell receptor beta chains below, sequenced in a study of CD8 T cells in ankylosing spondylitis. General study findings and limits: Ankylosing spondylitis blood appeared to be characterized by a TCR beta motif of about eight highly homologous variants.

Antigens for these TCRs are unknown. Using its own MiXCR run on the 5' RACE reads, TCRdb lists one record per CDR3 protein. The data contain more than 250,000 distinct CDR3 sequences, approximately 8.2% of them seen just once; the ten biggest clones take up roughly 15%. The sample comprised blood, either unsorted or a sorted T cell fraction (not recorded which). These receptors came from a male donor with ankylosing spondylitis.

This clonotype was counted ten times or more. The rearrangement links TRBV29-1 to TRBJ2-1; D perhaps matches TRBD2 (5 bases). V lost 6 bases to trimming and J lost 6 bases, with 12 bases between them. CDR3 length equals 12 residues. Germline-derived CDR1 and CDR2 are SQVTM and ANQGSEA. CDR3 sequence: CSVAEVVNEQFF. CDR3 nucleotide sequence: TGCAGCGTGGCGGAGGTTGTCAATGAGCAGTTCTTC.

The rearrangement uses TRBV28 and TRBJ2-7; no reliable D call. Germline loops: CDR1 MDHEN, CDR2 SYDVKM. Trimming removed 5 bases at V and 2 bases at J, with 10 bases between. The CDR3 totals 13 residues. As DNA, the CDR3 is TGTGCCAGCAGTCTCTCCTTGGCCTACGAGCAGTACTTC. Its translation is CASSLSLAYEQYF.

The chain uses TRBV7-8 and TRBJ2-3; the match to TRBD2 covers 10 bases. This CDR3 contains 17 residues. V was pared by 5 bases and J by 5 bases, with 13 bases of the junction left unmatched. Germline V gene data show CDR1 as SGHVS and CDR2 as FQNEAQ. In nucleotides, the CDR3 is TGTGCCAGCAGCCCTGGTAGGATTAGCGGGAGGAGAGATACGCAGTATTTT. Residues: CASSPGRISGRRDTQYF.

This clonotype was recorded a few times. The genes are TRBV29-1 and TRBJ2-7; 16 bases line up with TRBD2. CDR1 is SQVTM, CDR2 ANQGSEA, per germline. The CDR3 sequence is 19 residues long. Unmatched junction bases numbered 14, after V lost 4 bases and J lost 2 bases. CDR3 in DNA: TGCAGCGTTGGGGGGGGGACTAGCGGGAGGGCCGCTCTAACCTACGAGCAGTACTTC. This encodes CSVGGGTSGRAALTYEQYF.

A few counts support this clonotype. V usage is TRBV6-1 and J usage is TRBJ2-2; no definite D call. Trimming left V 2 bases short and J 1 base short, with 11 bases between. The CDR3 is made up of 16 amino acids. Germline V CDR1 and CDR2: MNHNS, SASEGT. The DNA for the CDR3 is TGTGCCAGCAGTGAATTGCGCGCGGAGAACACCGGGGAGCTGTTTTTT. Protein sequence: CASSELRAENTGELFF.

This clonotype appeared many times. At one of its ends the junction is not consistent with the germline gene, which may arise from a read error. This sequence joins TRBV29-1 and TRBJ2-7, with D perhaps TRBD1 or TRBD2 (5 bases each). CDR3 length: 14 residues. Germline values: CDR1 SQVTM, CDR2 ANQGSEA. This CDR3 reads CSVEATGTSYEQYF. CDR3 DNA sequence: TGCAGCGTCGAAGCTACAGGTACTAGCTACGAGCAGTACTTC.

This clonotype was detected ten times or more. The chain links TRBV5-1 to TRBJ2-1; the D is unclear. CDR3 size: 12 residues. V dropped 6 bases and J dropped 4 bases, with 8 bases sitting between them. CDR1 is SGHRS, CDR2 YFSETQ, per germline. The CDR3 DNA is TGCGCCAGCATGGCCGTTTACAATGAGCAGTTCTTC. It specifies CASMAVYNEQFF.

CDR3 sequence reads: CASSSPPGQFYNEQFF. CDR3 in DNA: TGTGCCAGCAGCTCCCCGCCGGGACAGTTCTACAATGAGCAGTTCTTC. V is TRBV11-2 and J is TRBJ2-1, with 7 positions matching TRBD1. J lost 3 bases, V lost 4 bases, and 9 bases had no gene match. Looked up from germline, CDR1 is SGHAT and CDR2 is FQNNGV. The CDR3 is 16 amino acids. Variable domain in full (rest from reference TRBV11-2 and TRBJ2-1): EAGVAQSPRYKIIEKRQSVAFWCNPISGHATLYWYQQILGQGPKLLIQFQNNGVVDDSQLPKDRFSAERLKGVDSTLKIQPAKLEDSAVYLCASSSPPGQFYNEQFFGPGTRLTVL.

Ten or more counts support this clonotype. V usage is TRBV6-5 and J usage is TRBJ1-4; 11 nucleotides match TRBD1. The J segment lost 6 bases and the V segment lost 0 bases, leaving 9 bases of the junction unmatched. CDR1 and CDR2 (germline): MNHEY, SVGAGI. The CDR3 is made up of 18 amino acids. The CDR3 region is CASSYSIRTGGGYEKLFF. DNA for the CDR3: TGTGCCAGCAGTTACTCGATTAGGACAGGGGGCGGTTATGAAAAACTGTTTTTT.